Following are 9 T cell receptor beta chains from one sample sequenced in a study of vaccination effects on CD4 cells after COVID-19. In the ViraFEST assay, antigen-specific CD4+ clonotypes were identified by expansion after peptide-pool stimulation. Investigators separated out CD4+ T cells once less than 11 days of culture had passed. PCR confirmed that the person was infected with SARS-CoV-2 between March and December 2020. TCRdb's copy holds only in-frame clones and misses some; the assay was immunoSEQ multiplex PCR. The sample shows approximately 24,000 clones, 76% of them seen only once. The antigens for these receptors are not known. The sequencing here drew on CD4+ T cells from PBMCs cultured with SARS-CoV-2 spike peptides, taken before COVID-19 vaccination. These receptors came from a human donor who had a prior SARS-CoV-2 infection.

V and J are TRBV2 and TRBJ2-5, with D possibly being TRBD2 (6 bases). V was clipped by 6 bases and J by 4 bases, with 18 bases between them. This CDR3 is 15 amino acids long. Germline CDR1 and CDR2: SNHLY and FYNNEI. The DNA of the CDR3 is TGTGCCAGCAGCGCGAGACGGGCCGGGGGAGAGACCCAGTACTTC. Amino acids: CASSARRAGGETQYF.

This chain connects TRBV2 to TRBJ1-2, with D hard to call. V was clipped by 7 bases and J by 3 bases, with 12 bases between them. This CDR3 region has 13 residues. The germline V gene encodes CDR1 SNHLY and CDR2 FYNNEI. CDR3 amino acids: CASTPNGYYGYTF. CDR3 coding DNA: TGTGCCAGCACCCCGAACGGCTACTATGGCTACACCTTC.

This clone came up a few times. V usage is TRBV5-1 and J usage is TRBJ1-1; 8 bases agree with TRBD1. With V trimmed by 4 bases and J by 7 bases, 12 bases remained unmatched. Germline CDR1 is SGHRS and CDR2 is YFSETQ. The CDR3 extends over 15 amino acids. The CDR3 bases are TGCGCCAGCAGCGTATACGGACAGGGTGAGAGTGAAGCTTTCTTT. This codes for CASSVYGQGESEAFF.

The chain is built from TRBV11-2 and TRBJ1-1; TRBD1 matches at 10 bases. The V gene end was trimmed by 6 bases and the J gene end by 7 bases; junction bases not matched to a gene: 5. In germline, CDR1 is SGHAT, CDR2 FQNNGV. The CDR3 contains 13 residues. Here the CDR3 DNA reads TGTGCCAGCAGTCCAGACAGGGGGCGTGAAGCTTTCTTT. Its translation: CASSPDRGREAFF.

The CDR3 DNA sequence: TGTGCCAGCTCACCACTCCAGGCAAACACTGAAGCTTTCTTT. It encodes CASSPLQANTEAFF. The V and J genes are TRBV18 and TRBJ1-1; D uncertain. Between the trimmed V and J ends, which lost 1 base and 2 bases, there was a span of 8 bases. The CDR3 has 14 amino acids. Looked up from germline, CDR1 is KGHSH and CDR2 is LQKENI. The complete variable domain, with remaining parts taken from reference TRBV18 and TRBJ1-1, reads NAGVMQNPRHLVRRRGQEARLRCSPMKGHSHVYWYRQLPEEGLKFMVYLQKENIIDESGMPKERFSAEFPKEGPSILRIQQVVRGDSAAYFCASSPLQANTEAFFGQGTRLTVV.

The V and J genes are TRBV18 and TRBJ2-7; the D gene is possibly TRBD1 (6 bases). The CDR3 totals 14 residues. V gave up 2 bases and J gave up 2 bases, with 10 bases separating them. Germline values: CDR1 KGHSH, CDR2 LQKENI. The chain's CDR3 is CASSPMDSPYEQYF. The CDR3, as DNA: TGTGCCAGCTCACCAATGGACAGCCCCTACGAGCAGTACTTC. The entire variable domain, with the rest obtained from reference TRBV18 and TRBJ2-7, is as follows: NAGVMQNPRHLVRRRGQEARLRCSPMKGHSHVYWYRQLPEEGLKFMVYLQKENIIDESGMPKERFSAEFPKEGPSILRIQQVVRGDSAAYFCASSPMDSPYEQYFGPGTRLTVT.

The chain joins TRBV4-3 to TRBJ1-1; 7 bases fit TRBD1. V shed 4 bases and J 4 bases; nucleotides not matched to a gene: 6. The CDR3 runs 14 residues. Germline CDR1 and CDR2: LGHNA and YSLEER. The CDR3 DNA follows: TGCGCCAGCAGCCGAAGGGGGCTCGCCACTGAAGCTTTCTTT. Translating gives CASSRRGLATEAFF.

This sequence joins TRBV27 and TRBJ2-7, with D possibly TRBD1 on 5 matching bases. Per germline, CDR1 MNHEY and CDR2 SMNVEV (reference sequence). V was shortened by 3 bases and J by 6 bases, with 15 bases between the two germline ends. CDR3 size: 14 residues. CDR3 DNA sequence: TGTGCCAGCAGTTTTTGGCAGGGTAACGGCGAGCAGTACTTC. Translating it yields CASSFWQGNGEQYF.

The chain couples TRBV2 to TRBJ2-1; 7 nucleotides agree with TRBD2. V trimming: 7 bases; J trimming: 8 bases; junction bases outside the gene matches: 5. Germline loops: CDR1 SNHLY, CDR2 FYNNEI. This CDR3 comprises 12 residues. The CDR3 coding sequence is TGTGCCAGCAACAGACTAGCCGATGAGCAGTTCTTC. As protein: CASNRLADEQFF.